Shown below are 13 T cell receptor beta chains from a single sample sequenced in a study of identical twins. TCRdb reprocessed the 5' RACE reads with MiXCR, giving one entry per CDR3 protein. The repertoire holds 400,000 to 500,000 distinct CDR3 sequences, with around a sixth as singletons. The sequencing sample was made of naive T cells sorted from blood. These receptors were collected from a man aged 45-60 years in good health.

This clonotype was counted ten times or more. The chain is built from TRBV6-1 and TRBJ2-3, with TRBD2 matching 8 bases. The CDR3 is 18 amino acids. The ends lost 7 bases at V and 0 bases at J; junction bases unmatched: 15. The germline V gene has CDR1 MNHNS and CDR2 SASEGT. This CDR3 is CASNKGESTSGSTDTQYF. The CDR3 region has the DNA TGTGCCAGCAATAAAGGGGAATCCACTAGCGGTAGCACAGATACGCAGTATTTT.

The chain has TRBV5-1 and TRBJ2-5; unclear D gene. Germline CDR1 is SGHRS and CDR2 is YFSETQ. V lost 5 bases to trimming and J lost 1 base, with 6 bases between them. CDR3 length: 12 residues. The CDR3 spells CASRRAQETQYF. DNA for the CDR3: TGCGCCAGCAGAAGGGCCCAAGAGACCCAGTACTTC.

The chain carries TRBV4-1 and TRBJ2-2, with 8 bases matching TRBD2. CDR1 is MGHRA and CDR2 is YSYEKL in the germline V gene. CDR3 length: 15 residues. The J segment lost 0 bases and the V segment lost 5 bases, leaving 2 bases of the junction unmatched. CDR3 coding DNA: TGCGCCAGCAGCTATAGCGGGACGAACACCGGGGAGCTGTTTTTT. Encoded protein: CASSYSGTNTGELFF.

This clonotype was seen a handful of times. This chain connects TRBV12-3 or TRBV12-4 to TRBJ1-6; no clear D gene. The CDR3 sequence is 13 residues long. V was clipped by 5 bases and J by 9 bases, with 11 bases between them. The DNA of the CDR3 is TGTGCCAGCAGTCCAGGACTGGTTTCACCCCTCCACTTT. This codes for CASSPGLVSPLHF.

This clonotype was counted ten times or more. V usage is TRBV20-1 and J usage is TRBJ2-7; no definite D call. This CDR3 has 11 amino acids. The V gene's germline CDR1 is DFQATT and CDR2 SNEGSKA (reference sequence). V lost 4 bases and J 3 bases, leaving 7 bases between the germline ends. Written as DNA, the CDR3 is TGCAGTGCTACCCTAAGCTACGAGCAGTACTTC. Translation gives CSATLSYEQYF.

This clonotype was counted at least ten times. J is TRBJ2-3 and V is TRBV24-1, with D perhaps TRBD2 (5 bases). This CDR3 region has 14 residues. Germline values: CDR1 KGHDR, CDR2 SFDVKD. V was pared by 4 bases and J by 2 bases, with 9 bases between. DNA of the CDR3: TGTGCCACCAGTGACCCGGGAACCACAGATACGCAGTATTTT. Translating gives CATSDPGTTDTQYF.

The CDR3 DNA sequence: TGTGCCAGCAGCCTGGGGTCGGGGTCCGGCGAGCAGTACTTC. It specifies CASSLGSGSGEQYF. The chain couples TRBV7-2 to TRBJ2-7; a possible D gene is TRBD2 (5 bases). With 5 bases removed from V and 6 bases from J, the gap between germline ends came to 17 bases. The germline gives CDR1 SGHTA, CDR2 FQGNSA. The CDR3 consists of 14 residues.

This clonotype was counted between two and nine times. The V call is TRBV6-5, the J call TRBJ2-7; no clear D. CDR1 and CDR2 (germline): MNHEY, SVGAGI. V lost 0 bases and J 3 bases, leaving 9 bases between the germline ends. The CDR3 contains 14 residues. The CDR3 nucleotides are TGTGCCAGCAGTTACTCCCCTAGGAGCTACGAGCAGTACTTC. As protein: CASSYSPRSYEQYF.

About this clonotype: This may be a read error: a much more frequent sequence differs by one nucleotide. Here the CDR3 omits its conserved ending phenylalanine or tryptophan, so a read error is the likely source. The chain couples TRBV20-1 to TRBJ2-7, with TRBD1 as a possible D gene (6 bases). The CDR3 totals 14 residues. Trimming cost V 7 bases and J 2 bases, with 18 bases left between them. Germline V lookup: CDR1 DFQATT, CDR2 SNEGSKA (reference sequence). The CDR3 DNA reads as TGCAGTGTCGATGATGGACAGCCTCCCTACGAGCAGTACTTA. Its protein is CSVDDGQPPYEQYL.

A few counts support this clonotype. The chain couples TRBV27 to TRBJ2-2; TRBD1 aligns across 11 bases. CDR1 MNHEY and CDR2 SMNVEV come from the germline V gene (reference sequence). This CDR3 is built from 16 residues. The V gene end was trimmed by 8 bases and the J gene end by 3 bases; junction bases not matched to a gene: 8. CDR3: CASSRGQGGDTGELFF. For the CDR3, the DNA is TGTGCCAGCTCTAGGGGACAGGGGGGGGACACCGGGGAGCTGTTTTTT.

The rearrangement joins TRBV20-1 to TRBJ2-1, with D perhaps TRBD1 (6 bases). Trimming removed 6 bases from V and 3 bases from J, with 12 bases in between. The CDR3 covers 13 residues. Germline V gives CDR1 DFQATT, CDR2 SNEGSKA (reference sequence). CDR3 amino acids: CSARDKYYNEQFF. The CDR3 nucleotides read TGCAGTGCCAGGGACAAGTACTACAATGAGCAGTTCTTC.

V gene TRBV12-3 or TRBV12-4 combines with J gene TRBJ2-7, with D possibly being TRBD1 (5 bases). V was pared by 2 bases and J by 6 bases, with 11 bases between. The CDR3 runs to 13 residues. CDR3 sequence: CASSLQGRGEQYF. DNA of the CDR3: TGTGCCAGCAGTTTACAGGGCCGCGGCGAGCAGTACTTC.

This clonotype was seen many times. The rearrangement links TRBV29-1 to TRBJ1-1, with 7 bases lining up with TRBD1. The CDR3 is 14 amino acids. V gave up 3 bases and J gave up 3 bases; unmatched junction bases: 7. CDR1 is SQVTM and CDR2 is ANQGSEA in the germline V gene. CDR3 in amino acids: CSVETTGIYTEAFF. CDR3 sequence (DNA): TGCAGCGTTGAGACGACAGGGATTTACACTGAAGCTTTCTTT.